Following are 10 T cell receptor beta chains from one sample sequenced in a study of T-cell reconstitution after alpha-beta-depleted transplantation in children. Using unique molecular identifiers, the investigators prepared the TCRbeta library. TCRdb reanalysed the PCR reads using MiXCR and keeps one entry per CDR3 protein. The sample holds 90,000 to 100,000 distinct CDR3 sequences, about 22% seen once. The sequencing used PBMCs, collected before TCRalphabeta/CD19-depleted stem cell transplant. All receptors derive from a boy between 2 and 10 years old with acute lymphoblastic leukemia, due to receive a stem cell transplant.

The CDR3 loop is CASKSPSGTQDYEQYF. CDR3 in DNA: TGTGCCAGTAAGAGTCCTAGCGGGACCCAAGATTACGAGCAGTACTTC. The chain uses TRBV2 and TRBJ2-7, with TRBD2 identical over 9 bases. J was trimmed by 4 bases and V by 9 bases; bases with no gene match: 16. This CDR3 is built from 16 residues. Germline V gives CDR1 SNHLY, CDR2 FYNNEI.

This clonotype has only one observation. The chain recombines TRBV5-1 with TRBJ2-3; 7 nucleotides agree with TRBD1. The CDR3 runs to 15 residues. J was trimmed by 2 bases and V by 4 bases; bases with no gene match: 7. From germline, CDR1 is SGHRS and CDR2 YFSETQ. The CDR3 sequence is CASSTQGFTTDTQYF. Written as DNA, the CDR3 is TGCGCCAGCAGCACACAGGGGTTCACCACAGATACGCAGTATTTT. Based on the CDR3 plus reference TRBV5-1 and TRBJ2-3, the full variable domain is KAGVTQTPRYLIKTRGQQVTLSCSPISGHRSVSWYQQTPGQGLQFLFEYFSETQRNKGNFPGRFSGRQFSNSRSEMNVSTLELGDSALYLCASSTQGFTTDTQYFGPGTRLTVL.

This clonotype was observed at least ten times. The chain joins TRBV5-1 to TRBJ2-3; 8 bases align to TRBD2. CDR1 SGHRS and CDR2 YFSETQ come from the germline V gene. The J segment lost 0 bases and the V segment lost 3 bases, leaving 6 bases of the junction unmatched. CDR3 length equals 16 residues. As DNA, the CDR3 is TGCGCCAGCAGCTCCTCGGGCGGGGGGAGCACAGATACGCAGTATTTT. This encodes CASSSSGGGSTDTQYF.

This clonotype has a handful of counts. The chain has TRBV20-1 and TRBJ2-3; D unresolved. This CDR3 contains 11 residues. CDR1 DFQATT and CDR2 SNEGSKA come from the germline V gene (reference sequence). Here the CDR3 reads CTAKSTDTQYF. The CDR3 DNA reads TGCACCGCTAAGAGCACAGATACGCAGTATTTT.

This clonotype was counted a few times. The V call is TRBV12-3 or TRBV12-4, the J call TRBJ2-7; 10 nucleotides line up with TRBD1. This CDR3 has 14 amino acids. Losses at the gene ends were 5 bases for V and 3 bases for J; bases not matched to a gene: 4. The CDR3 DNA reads TGTGCCAGCAGTCGGGACAGGGGAATCTACGAGCAGTACTTC. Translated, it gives CASSRDRGIYEQYF.

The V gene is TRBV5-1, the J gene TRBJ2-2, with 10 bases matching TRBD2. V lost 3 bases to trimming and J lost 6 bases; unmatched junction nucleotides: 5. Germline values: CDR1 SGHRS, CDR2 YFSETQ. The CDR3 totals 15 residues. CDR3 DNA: TGCGCCAGCAGCTCTAGCGGGAGTAGGTCCGGGGAGCTGTTTTTT. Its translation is CASSSSGSRSGELFF.

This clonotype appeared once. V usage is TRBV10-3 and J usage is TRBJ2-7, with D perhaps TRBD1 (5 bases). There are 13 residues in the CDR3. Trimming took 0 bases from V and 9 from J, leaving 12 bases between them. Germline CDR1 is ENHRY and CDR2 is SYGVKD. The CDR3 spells CAISESTRGWQYF. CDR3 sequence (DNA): TGTGCCATCAGTGAGTCTACAAGGGGTTGGCAGTACTTC.

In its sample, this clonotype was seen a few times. In DNA form, the CDR3 reads TGTGCCAGCAGCTCCCGTACTAGCGGAGCCTACAATGAGCAGTTCTTC. Protein: CASSSRTSGAYNEQFF. This sequence joins TRBV5-5 and TRBJ2-1, with TRBD2 matching over 8 bases. With 3 bases clipped from V and 2 bases from J, the junction kept 7 bases outside the gene matches. The CDR3 loop spans 16 amino acids. The germline V gene encodes CDR1 SGHKS and CDR2 YYEKEE (reference sequence).

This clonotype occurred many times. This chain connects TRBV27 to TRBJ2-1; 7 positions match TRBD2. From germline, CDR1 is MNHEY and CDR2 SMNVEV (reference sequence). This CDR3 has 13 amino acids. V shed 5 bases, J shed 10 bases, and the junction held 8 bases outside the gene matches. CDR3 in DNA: TGTGCCAGCAGTACCCCACACGGGAGGGAGCAGTTCTTC. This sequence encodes CASSTPHGREQFF.

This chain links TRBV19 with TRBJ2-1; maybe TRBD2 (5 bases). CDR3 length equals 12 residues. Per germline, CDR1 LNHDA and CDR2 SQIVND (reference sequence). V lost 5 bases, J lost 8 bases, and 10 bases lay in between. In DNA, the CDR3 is TGTGCCAGTAGTCCCGGGCGGGATGAGCAGTTCTTC. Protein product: CASSPGRDEQFF.